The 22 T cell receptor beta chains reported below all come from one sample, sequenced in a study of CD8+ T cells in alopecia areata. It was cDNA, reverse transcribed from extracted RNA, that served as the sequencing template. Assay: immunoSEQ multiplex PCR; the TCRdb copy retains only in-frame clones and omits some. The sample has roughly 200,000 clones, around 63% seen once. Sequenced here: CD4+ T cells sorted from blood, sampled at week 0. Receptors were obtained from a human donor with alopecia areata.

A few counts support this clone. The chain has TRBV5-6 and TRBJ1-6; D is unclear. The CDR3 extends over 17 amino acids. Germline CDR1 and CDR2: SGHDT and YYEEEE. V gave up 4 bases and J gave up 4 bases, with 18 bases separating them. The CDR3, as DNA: TGTGCCAGCAGCGATTACCGACAAGCCTCTTATAATTCACCCCTCCACTTT. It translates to CASSDYRQASYNSPLHF.

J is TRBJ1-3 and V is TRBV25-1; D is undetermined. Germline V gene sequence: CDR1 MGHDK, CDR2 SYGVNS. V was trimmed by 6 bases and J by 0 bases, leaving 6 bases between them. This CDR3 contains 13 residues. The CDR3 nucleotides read TGTGCCAGCAGGGGTGTCTCTGGAAACACCATATATTTT. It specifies CASRGVSGNTIYF.

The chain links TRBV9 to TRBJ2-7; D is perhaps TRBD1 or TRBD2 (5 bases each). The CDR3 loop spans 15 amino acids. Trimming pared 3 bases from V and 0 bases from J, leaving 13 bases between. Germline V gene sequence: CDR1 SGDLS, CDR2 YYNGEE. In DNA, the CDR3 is TGTGCCAGCAGCGCTGGGGACCCCGCCTCCTACGAGCAGTACTTC. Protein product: CASSAGDPASYEQYF.

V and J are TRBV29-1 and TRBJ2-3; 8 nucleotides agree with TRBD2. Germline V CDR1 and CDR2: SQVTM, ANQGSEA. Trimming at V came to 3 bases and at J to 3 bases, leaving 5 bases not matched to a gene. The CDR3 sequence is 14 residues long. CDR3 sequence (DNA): TGCAGCGTTGATACGGGAGGGGTAACAGATACGCAGTATTTT. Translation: CSVDTGGVTDTQYF.

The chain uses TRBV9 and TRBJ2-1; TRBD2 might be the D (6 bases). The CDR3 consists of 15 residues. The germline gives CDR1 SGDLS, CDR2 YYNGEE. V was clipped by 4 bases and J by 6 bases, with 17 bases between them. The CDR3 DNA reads TGTGCCAGCAGCCCTTCGGGACTCCGGGCCAATGAGCAGTTCTTC. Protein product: CASSPSGLRANEQFF.

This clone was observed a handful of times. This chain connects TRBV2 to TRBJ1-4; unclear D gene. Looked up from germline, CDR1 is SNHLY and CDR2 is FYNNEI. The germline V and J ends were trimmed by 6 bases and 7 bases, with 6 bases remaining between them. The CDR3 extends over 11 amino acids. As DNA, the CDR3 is TGTGCCAGCAGCGAAAGTGAAAAACTGTTTTTT. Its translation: CASSESEKLFF.

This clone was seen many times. The CDR3 region has the DNA TGCACTCCCCGGGACAAGTTGAGGGAGCAGTACTTC. Amino acid sequence: CTPRDKLREQYF. V is TRBV29-1 and J is TRBJ2-7, with D tentatively TRBD1 (6 bases). CDR3 length equals 12 residues. CDR1 and CDR2 (germline): SQVTM, ANQGSEA.

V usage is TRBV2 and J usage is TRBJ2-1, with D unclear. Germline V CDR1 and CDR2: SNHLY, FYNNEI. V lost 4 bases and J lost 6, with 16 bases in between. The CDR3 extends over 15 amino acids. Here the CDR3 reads CASSGGHITFNEQFF. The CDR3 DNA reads TGTGCCAGCAGTGGCGGTCATATAACTTTCAATGAGCAGTTCTTC.

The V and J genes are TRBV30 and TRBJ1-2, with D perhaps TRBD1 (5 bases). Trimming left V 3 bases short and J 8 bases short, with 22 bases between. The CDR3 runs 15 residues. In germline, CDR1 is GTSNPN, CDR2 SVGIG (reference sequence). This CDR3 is CAWRGKRGNSAGYTF. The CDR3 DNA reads TGTGCCTGGAGGGGCAAAAGGGGTAATAGTGCCGGCTACACCTTC.

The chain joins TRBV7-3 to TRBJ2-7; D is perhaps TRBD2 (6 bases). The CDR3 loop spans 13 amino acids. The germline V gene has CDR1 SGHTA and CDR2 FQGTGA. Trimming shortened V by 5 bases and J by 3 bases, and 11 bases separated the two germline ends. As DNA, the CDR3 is TGTGCCAGCAGCCTTGGGACTGGCTACGAGCAGTACTTC. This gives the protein CASSLGTGYEQYF.

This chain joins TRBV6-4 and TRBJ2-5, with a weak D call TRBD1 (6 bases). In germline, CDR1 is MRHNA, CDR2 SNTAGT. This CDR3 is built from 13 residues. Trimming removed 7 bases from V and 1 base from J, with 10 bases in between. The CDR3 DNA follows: TGTGCCAGCAACCGGGACACCCAAGAGACCCAGTACTTC. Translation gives CASNRDTQETQYF.

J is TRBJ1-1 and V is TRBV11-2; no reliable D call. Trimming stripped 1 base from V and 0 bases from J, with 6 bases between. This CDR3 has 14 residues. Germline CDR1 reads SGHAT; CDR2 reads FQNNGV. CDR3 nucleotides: TGTGCCAGCAGCTTAGTTGGAATGAACACTGAAGCTTTCTTT. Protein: CASSLVGMNTEAFF. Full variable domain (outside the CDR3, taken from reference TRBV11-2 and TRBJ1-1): EAGVAQSPRYKIIEKRQSVAFWCNPISGHATLYWYQQILGQGPKLLIQFQNNGVVDDSQLPKDRFSAERLKGVDSTLKIQPAKLEDSAVYLCASSLVGMNTEAFFGQGTRLTVV.

DNA of the CDR3: TGTGCCTGGCAACAGGGGACCAAAGAGACCCAGTACTTC. Protein product: CAWQQGTKETQYF. The chain links TRBV30 to TRBJ2-5; 7 positions agree with TRBD1. The CDR3 totals 13 residues. V shed 5 bases, J shed 3 bases, and the junction held 6 bases outside the gene matches. Germline V lookup: CDR1 GTSNPN, CDR2 SVGIG (reference sequence).

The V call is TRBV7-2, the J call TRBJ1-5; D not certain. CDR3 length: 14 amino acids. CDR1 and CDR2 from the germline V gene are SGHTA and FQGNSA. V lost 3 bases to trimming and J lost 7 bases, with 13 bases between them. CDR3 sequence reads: CASSFDSTGQPQHF. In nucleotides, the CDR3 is TGTGCCAGCAGCTTCGACTCCACGGGGCAGCCCCAGCATTTT.

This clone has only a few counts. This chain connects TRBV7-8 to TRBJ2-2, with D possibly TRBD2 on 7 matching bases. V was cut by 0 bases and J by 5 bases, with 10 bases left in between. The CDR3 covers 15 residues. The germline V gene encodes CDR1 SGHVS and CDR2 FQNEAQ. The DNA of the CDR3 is TGTGCCAGCAGCTTAGCCGGGGGGACAACCGGGGAGCTGTTTTTT. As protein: CASSLAGGTTGELFF. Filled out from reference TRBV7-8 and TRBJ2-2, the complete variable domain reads GAGVSQSPRYKVAKRGQDVALRCDPISGHVSLFWYQQALGQGPEFLTYFQNEAQLDKSGLPSDRFFAERPEGSVSTLKIQRTQQEDSAVYLCASSLAGGTTGELFFGEGSRLTVL.

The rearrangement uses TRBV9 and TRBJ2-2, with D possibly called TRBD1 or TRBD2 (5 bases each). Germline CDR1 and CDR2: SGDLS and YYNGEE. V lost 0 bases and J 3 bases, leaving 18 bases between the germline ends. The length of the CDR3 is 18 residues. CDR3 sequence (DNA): TGTGCCAGCAGCGTAGGATTCCCGGGGCGTTGGGACACCGGGGAGCTGTTTTTT. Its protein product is CASSVGFPGRWDTGELFF.

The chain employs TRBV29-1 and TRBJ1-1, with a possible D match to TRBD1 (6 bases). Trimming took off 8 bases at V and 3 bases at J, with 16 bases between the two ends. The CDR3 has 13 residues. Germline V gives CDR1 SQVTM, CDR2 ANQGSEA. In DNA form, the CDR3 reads TGCAGCACGGGGACACCTCGGGACACTGAAGCTTTCTTT. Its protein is CSTGTPRDTEAFF. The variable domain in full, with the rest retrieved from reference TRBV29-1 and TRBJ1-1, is SAVISQKPSRDICQRGTSLTIQCQVDSQVTMMFWYRQQPGQSLTLIATANQGSEATYESGFVIDKFPISRPNLTFSTLTVSNMSPEDSSIYLCSTGTPRDTEAFFGQGTRLTVV.

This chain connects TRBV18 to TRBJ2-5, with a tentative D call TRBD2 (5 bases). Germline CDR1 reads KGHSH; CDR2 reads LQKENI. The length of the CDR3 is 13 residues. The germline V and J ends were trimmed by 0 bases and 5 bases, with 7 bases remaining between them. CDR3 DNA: TGTGCCAGCTCACCACCTTCGGGGGAGACCCAGTACTTC. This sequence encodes CASSPPSGETQYF. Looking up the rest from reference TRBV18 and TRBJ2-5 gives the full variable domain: NAGVMQNPRHLVRRRGQEARLRCSPMKGHSHVYWYRQLPEEGLKFMVYLQKENIIDESGMPKERFSAEFPKEGPSILRIQQVVRGDSAAYFCASSPPSGETQYFGPGTRLLVL.

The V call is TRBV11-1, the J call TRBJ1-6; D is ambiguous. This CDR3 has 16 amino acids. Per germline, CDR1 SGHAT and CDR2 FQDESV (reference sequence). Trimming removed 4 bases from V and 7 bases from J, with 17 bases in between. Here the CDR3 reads CASSSIIGVQNSPLHF. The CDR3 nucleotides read TGTGCCAGCAGCTCAATCATCGGCGTACAAAATTCACCCCTCCACTTT. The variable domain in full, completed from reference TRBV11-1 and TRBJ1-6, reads EAEVAQSPRYKITEKSQAVAFWCDPISGHATLYWYRQILGQGPELLVQFQDESVVDDSQLPKDRFSAERLKGVDSTLKIQPAELGDSAMYLCASSSIIGVQNSPLHFGNGTRLTVT.

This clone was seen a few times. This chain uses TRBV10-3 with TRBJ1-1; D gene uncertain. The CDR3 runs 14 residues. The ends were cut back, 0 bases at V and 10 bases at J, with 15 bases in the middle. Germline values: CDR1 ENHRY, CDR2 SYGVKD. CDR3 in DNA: TGTGCCATCAGTGAGTCGATTGATGGCAAAGGAGCTTTCTTT. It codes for CAISESIDGKGAFF.

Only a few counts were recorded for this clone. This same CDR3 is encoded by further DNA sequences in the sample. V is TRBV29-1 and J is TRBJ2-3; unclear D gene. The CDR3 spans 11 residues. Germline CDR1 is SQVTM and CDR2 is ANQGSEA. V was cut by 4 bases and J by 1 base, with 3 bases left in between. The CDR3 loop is CSVVGTDTQYF. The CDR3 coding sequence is TGCAGCGTTGTTGGCACAGATACGCAGTATTTT.

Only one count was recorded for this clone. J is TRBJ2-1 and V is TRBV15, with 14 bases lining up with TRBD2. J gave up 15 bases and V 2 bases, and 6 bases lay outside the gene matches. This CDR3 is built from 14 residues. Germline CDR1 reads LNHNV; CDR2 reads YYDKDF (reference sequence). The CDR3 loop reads CATSRRTSGGIAFF. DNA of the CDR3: TGTGCCACCAGCAGAAGGACTAGCGGGGGGATTGCGTTCTTC.